This T cell receptor (beta chain) was sequenced in a study of blood T cell repertoires in COVID-19. The CDR3 length is 17 residues. Germline-derived CDR1 and CDR2 are MDHEN and SYDVKM. The germline V and J ends were trimmed by 3 bases and 4 bases, with 18 bases remaining between them. This clone has only one observation. The table came from immunoSEQ multiplex PCR; TCRdb's copy has only in-frame clones and leaves some out. The data hold some 140,000 clones, with around 83% observed a single time. This rearrangement joins TRBV28 to TRBJ2-2; tentative D call: TRBD2 (5 bases). Sequenced: peripheral blood. The sequence was obtained from a human donor in a cohort sampled during active COVID-19. CDR3 loop: CASSFLSGSTVTGELFF. The CDR3 coding sequence is TGTGCCAGCAGTTTTCTTTCTGGGAGCACGGTCACCGGGGAGCTGTTTTTT.